This T cell receptor beta chain was sequenced during a study of naive and memory T cell subsets. Study-wide results and caveats: A few larger clonotypes appeared in naive repertoires, especially CD8, possibly memory cells re-expressing CD45RA.

This clonotype has at least ten counts. What it binds is unknown. CDR3 length: 12 amino acids. The V and J ends lost 5 bases and 6 bases respectively, with 8 bases between them. Germline V gene data show CDR1 as SEHNR and CDR2 as FQNEAQ (reference sequence). Both TRBC1 and TRBC2 were covered by a beta constant-region primer of two equimolar oligonucleotides. Four rounds of PCR amplified the ligated cDNA using nested alpha and beta constant-region primers plus SP2. MiXCR, applied by TCRdb to the UMI-ligation and nested PCR reads, yields one record per CDR3 protein. The repertoire holds around 93,000 distinct CDR3 sequences, about 10% seen once, with more than 0.11% in the top ten.

The chain recombines TRBV7-9 with TRBJ2-1; possibly TRBD2 for D (5 bases). This sequence originates from a human donor in good health. Sequenced input: naive CD4+ T cells from blood. This CDR3 reads CASSTGLNEQFF. The CDR3 DNA sequence: TGTGCCAGCAGCACCGGACTCAATGAGCAGTTCTTC.